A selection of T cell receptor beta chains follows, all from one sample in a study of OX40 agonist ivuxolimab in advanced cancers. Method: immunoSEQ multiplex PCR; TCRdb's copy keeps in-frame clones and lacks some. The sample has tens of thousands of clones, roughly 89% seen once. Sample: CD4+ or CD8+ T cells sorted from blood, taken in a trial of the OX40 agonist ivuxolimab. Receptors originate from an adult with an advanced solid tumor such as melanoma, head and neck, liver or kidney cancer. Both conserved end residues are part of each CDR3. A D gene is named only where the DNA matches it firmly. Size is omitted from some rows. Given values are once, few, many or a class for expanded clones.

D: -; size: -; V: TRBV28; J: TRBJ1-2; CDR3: CASRDSDYGYTF; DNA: TGTGCCAGCAGGGACAGCGACTATGGCTACACCTTC
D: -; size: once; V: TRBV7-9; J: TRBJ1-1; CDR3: CASSLGLTEAFF; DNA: TGTGCCAGCAGCTTAGGGCTCACTGAAGCTTTCTTT
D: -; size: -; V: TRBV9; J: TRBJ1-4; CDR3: CASSVGGQLIGEGEKLFF; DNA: TGTGCCAGCAGCGTAGGTGGTCAGTTAATCGGGGAAGGTGAAAAACTGTTTTTT
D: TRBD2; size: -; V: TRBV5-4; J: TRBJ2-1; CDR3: CASQATSGANEQFF; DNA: TGTGCCAGCCAAGCGACTAGCGGGGCCAATGAGCAGTTCTTC
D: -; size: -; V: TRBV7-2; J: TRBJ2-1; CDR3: CASSLVDEQFF; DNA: TGTGCCAGCAGCTTAGTGGATGAGCAGTTCTTC
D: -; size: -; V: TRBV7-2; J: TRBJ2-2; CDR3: CASSLLQRANTGELFF; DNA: TGTGCCAGCAGTTTATTACAGCGAGCGAACACCGGGGAGCTGTTTTTT
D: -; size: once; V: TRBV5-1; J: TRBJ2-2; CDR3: CASRWGPNTGELFF; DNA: TGCGCCAGCAGATGGGGGCCGAACACCGGGGAGCTGTTTTTT
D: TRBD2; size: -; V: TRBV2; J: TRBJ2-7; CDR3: CASTLLGGADEQYF; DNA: TGTGCCAGCACCCTATTGGGAGGGGCGGACGAGCAGTACTTC
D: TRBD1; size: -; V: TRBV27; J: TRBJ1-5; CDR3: CASSFGRDRVYSNQPQHF; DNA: TGTGCCAGCAGTTTTGGCCGGGACAGGGTCTATAGCAATCAGCCCCAGCATTTT
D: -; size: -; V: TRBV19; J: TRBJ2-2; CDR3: CASSVFTGTTGELFF; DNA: TGTGCCAGTAGCGTCTTCACAGGGACCACCGGGGAGCTGTTTTTT
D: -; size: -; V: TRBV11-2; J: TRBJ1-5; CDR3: CASSLDLGNQPQHF; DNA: TGTGCCAGCAGCTTAGATTTGGGTAATCAGCCCCAGCATTTT
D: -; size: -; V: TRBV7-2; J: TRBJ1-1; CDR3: CASSLGVGTEAFF; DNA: TGTGCCAGCAGCTTAGGGGTGGGAACTGAAGCTTTCTTT
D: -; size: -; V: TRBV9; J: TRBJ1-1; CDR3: CASSVFEGRAFF; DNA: TGTGCCAGCAGCGTGTTTGAGGGGAGGGCTTTCTTT
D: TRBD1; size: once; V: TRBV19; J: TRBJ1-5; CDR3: CASLAQGQGNQPQHF; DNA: TGTGCCAGTCTCGCCCAAGGACAGGGCAATCAGCCCCAGCATTTT
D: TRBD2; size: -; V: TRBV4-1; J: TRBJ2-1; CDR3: CASSLSSGRAYNEQFF; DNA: TGCGCCAGCAGCCTGAGTAGCGGGAGGGCTTACAATGAGCAGTTCTTC
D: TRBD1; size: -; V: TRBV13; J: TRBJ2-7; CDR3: CASSLGTGNIYEQYF; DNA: TGTGCCAGCAGCCTAGGGACAGGGAATATCTACGAGCAGTACTTC
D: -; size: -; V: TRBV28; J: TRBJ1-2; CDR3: CASNTWGGYGYTF; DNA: TGTGCCAGCAACACGTGGGGGGGCTATGGCTACACCTTC
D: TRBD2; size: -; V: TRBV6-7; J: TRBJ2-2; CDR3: CASSYSGRVPQINTGELFF; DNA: TGTGCCAGCAGTTACTCGGGGAGGGTACCCCAAATAAACACCGGGGAGCTGTTTTTT
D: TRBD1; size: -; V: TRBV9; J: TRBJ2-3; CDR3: CASSKTGTGGTDTQYF; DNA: TGTGCCAGCAGCAAAACCGGGACAGGGGGCACAGATACGCAGTATTTT